The 8 T cell receptor beta chains below were found in one sample sequenced in a study of vaccination and CD4 T cells after COVID-19. The Oncomine TCR Beta short-read assay generated sequence data from the DNA of cultured CD4+ T cells. TCRdb re-called the PCR reads with MiXCR, one entry per CDR3 protein. This sample has around 8,000 distinct CDR3 sequences, with approximately 20% found just once. Specified treatment: roughly 10-day PBMC culture with coronavirus spike peptide pools or control peptides (ViraFEST assay). The antigens for these receptors are not known. Source: CD4+ T cells from blood, cultured in vitro, taken after SARS-CoV-2 vaccination. The receptors stem from a human donor who had recovered from COVID-19.

This clonotype is medium-sized. The J gene is TRBJ2-1, the V gene TRBV6-1; 9 bases match TRBD2. The trim removed 6 bases at V and 8 bases at J, leaving 11 bases unmatched. The CDR3 contains 15 residues. Germline V gene data show CDR1 as MNHNS and CDR2 as SASEGT. In DNA, the CDR3 is TGTGCCAGCAGGATCGTTGGCGGGAGGGGCCATGAGCAGTTCTTC. It codes for CASRIVGGRGHEQFF.

The chain joins TRBV28 to TRBJ2-2; D is perhaps TRBD2 (5 bases). The CDR3 consists of 17 residues. V was trimmed by 5 bases and J by 0 bases, leaving 16 bases between them. Per germline, CDR1 MDHEN and CDR2 SYDVKM. Here the CDR3 DNA reads TGTGCCAGCAGTCAGAGGACTGTCCTCGCGAACACCGGGGAGCTGTTTTTT. As protein: CASSQRTVLANTGELFF.

This clonotype was observed a handful of times. The rearrangement uses TRBV5-1 and TRBJ2-5; D remains unclear. The V gene's germline CDR1 is SGHRS and CDR2 YFSETQ. Trimming removed 4 bases at V and 1 base at J, with 8 bases between. This CDR3 comprises 13 residues. The CDR3 DNA reads as TGCGCCAGCAGCATGGGAAGCCAAGAGACCCAGTACTTC. It encodes CASSMGSQETQYF.

The rearrangement links TRBV10-3 to TRBJ1-2; D is ambiguous. The CDR3 is made up of 13 amino acids. Germline lookup yields CDR1 ENHRY and CDR2 SYGVKD. V lost 3 bases to trimming and J lost 4 bases, with 9 bases between them. This CDR3 reads CAISDNGGYGYTF. As DNA, the CDR3 is TGTGCCATCAGTGACAACGGAGGCTATGGCTACACCTTC.

The chain is built from TRBV6-1 and TRBJ2-1, with D possibly matching TRBD2 (6 bases). Germline V CDR1 and CDR2: MNHNS, SASEGT. The germline V and J ends were trimmed by 4 bases and 9 bases, with 13 bases remaining between them. The length of the CDR3 is 13 residues. The CDR3 region has the DNA TGTGCCAGCAGTGCGCCGGGACTTATTGAGCAGTTCTTC. Translating gives CASSAPGLIEQFF.

This chain joins TRBV5-1 and TRBJ2-3; possibly TRBD2 for D (5 bases). CDR3 length: 13 amino acids. Trimming took off 7 bases at V and 2 bases at J, with 11 bases between the two ends. Germline-derived CDR1 and CDR2 are SGHRS and YFSETQ. CDR3 nucleotides: TGCGCCAGCGGCGAGGAGGCCACAGATACGCAGTATTTT. Amino acid sequence: CASGEEATDTQYF.

The V and J genes are TRBV6-1 and TRBJ2-7; TRBD1 might be the D (7 bases). Looked up from germline, CDR1 is MNHNS and CDR2 is SASEGT. The CDR3 has 15 residues. V was shortened by 6 bases and J by 1 base, with 16 bases between the two germline ends. The CDR3 DNA reads TGTGCCAGCAGCGCTCCCCAGGGGGGATCCTACGAGCAGTACTTC. This encodes CASSAPQGGSYEQYF.

By frequency in the sample, this clonotype is medium-sized (0.01 to 0.1%). V usage is TRBV19 and J usage is TRBJ1-5; D remains ambiguous. Trimming cost V 4 bases and J 8 bases, with 15 bases left between them. The CDR3 extends over 14 amino acids. Germline V CDR1 and CDR2: LNHDA, SQIVND (reference sequence). The CDR3 spells CASSTPGTSKPQHF. In DNA, the CDR3 is TGTGCCAGTAGTACCCCAGGAACGAGTAAGCCCCAGCATTTT.